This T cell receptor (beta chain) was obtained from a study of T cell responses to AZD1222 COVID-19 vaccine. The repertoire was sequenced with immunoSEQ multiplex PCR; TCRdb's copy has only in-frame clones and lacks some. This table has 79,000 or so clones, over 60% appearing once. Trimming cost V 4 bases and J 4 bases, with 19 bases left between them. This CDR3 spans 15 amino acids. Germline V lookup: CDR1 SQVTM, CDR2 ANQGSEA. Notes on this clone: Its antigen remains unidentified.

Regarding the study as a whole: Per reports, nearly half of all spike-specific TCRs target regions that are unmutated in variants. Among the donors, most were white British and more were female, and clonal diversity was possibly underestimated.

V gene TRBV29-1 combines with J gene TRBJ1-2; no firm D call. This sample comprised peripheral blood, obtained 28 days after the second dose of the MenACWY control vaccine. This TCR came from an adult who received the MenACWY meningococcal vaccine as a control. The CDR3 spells CSVATNRGAVYGYTF. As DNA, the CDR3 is TGCAGCGTTGCTACAAACCGGGGAGCAGTCTATGGCTACACCTTC.